This record covers a single TCR beta chain. The antigen is not known. The data stem from a study of cytomegalovirus exposure and HLA in healthy donors. The study, taken as a whole, reports: Reported findings show TCR beta sequences accurately forecast HLA-A and HLA-B alleles in most subjects. Later on, an analysis showed TCR association rates differing by HLA locus, with DRB1 the most and HLA-C the fewest.

Primers: 60 Vbeta forward and 13 Jbeta reverse. Sequenced by immunoSEQ multiplex PCR; TCRdb stores in-frame clones only, minus some. This table holds under 150,000 clones, just under 70% found once. Each donor was healthy, and each was a bone marrow donor. Trimming removed 7 bases from V and 5 bases from J, with 11 bases in between. The germline V gene has CDR1 LNHDA and CDR2 SQIVND (reference sequence). This CDR3 is 13 amino acids long. The chain uses TRBV19 and TRBJ1-4; TRBD1 might be the D (5 bases). This sequence originates from a man between 60 and 75 years old in good health and CMV-seronegative. Sequenced sample: PBMCs. The CDR3 sequence is CASTHQGNEKLFF. The CDR3 nucleotides are TGTGCCAGTACCCATCAGGGCAATGAAAAACTGTTTTTT.